One and the same sample provided the 25 T cell receptor beta chains below, sequenced in a study of immune heterogeneity within non-small cell lung tumors. The authors amplified TCR beta CDR3 by multiplex PCR with 32 V and 13 J primers. One entry per CDR3 protein, called by TCRdb with MiXCR from the multiplex PCR reads. This table holds roughly 15,000 distinct CDR3 sequences, approximately 30% found once. Template input was genomic DNA from bulk tumor (around 610 ng per sample). Biopsies that were spaced far apart were taken, several per primary tumor, during surgery. Patients with untreated, newly diagnosed non-small cell lung cancer underwent curative surgery. The sample taken for sequencing was lung tumor tissue. The source of these receptors is a woman aged 50 to 60 with non-small cell lung cancer.

This clonotype was detected only a few times. The gene calls are TRBV5-8 and TRBJ1-3, with D unclear. Trimming removed 3 bases from V and 5 bases from J, with 6 bases in between. The germline V gene has CDR1 SGHTS and CDR2 YDEGEE. The CDR3 is made up of 12 amino acids. As DNA, the CDR3 is TGTGCCAGCAGCTCCCGAAGAAACACCATATATTTT. This translates into CASSSRRNTIYF.

The chain joins TRBV7-6 to TRBJ1-5; 7 bases match TRBD1. Germline V gene data show CDR1 as SGHVS and CDR2 as FNYEAQ. The V gene end was trimmed by 8 bases and the J gene end by 3 bases; junction bases not matched to a gene: 4. The CDR3 consists of 13 residues. CDR3 sequence (DNA): TGTGCCAGCGGGACAGCCGCCAATCAGCCCCAGCATTTT. As protein: CASGTAANQPQHF.

Note on this clonotype: This may stem from a read error, because a much larger clone lies one nucleotide away. The V call is TRBV5-1, the J call TRBJ1-4; D is unresolved. This CDR3 comprises 13 residues. CDR1 is SGHRS, CDR2 YFSETQ, per germline. Trimming left V 3 bases short and J 5 bases short, with 8 bases between. The CDR3 spells CASSSYPNEKLFF. The CDR3 coding sequence is TGCGCCAGCAGCTCCTACCCGAATGAAAAACTGTTTTTT.

Details on this clonotype: An end of the junction differs from the germline gene, which may be a read error. The chain has TRBV3-1 and TRBJ1-6; D gene uncertain. Germline V gene sequence: CDR1 LGHDT, CDR2 YNNKEL (reference sequence). The CDR3 has 13 residues. This CDR3 reads CASTQFFDSPLHF. CDR3 DNA sequence: TGTGCCAGCACCCAATTTTTCGACTCACCCCTCCACTTT.

This clonotype was detected a few times. J is TRBJ1-1 and V is TRBV3-1; TRBD1 might be the D (6 bases). Per the germline V gene, CDR1 is LGHDT and CDR2 is YNNKEL (reference sequence). V lost 4 bases and J lost 6, with 15 bases in between. CDR3 length equals 14 residues. CDR3 bases: TGTGCCAGCAGCCCCGTTGACAGGTACGCTGAAGCTTTCTTT. It translates to CASSPVDRYAEAFF. The full variable domain, its missing parts supplied by reference TRBV3-1 and TRBJ1-1, is DTAVSQTPKYLVTQMGNDKSIKCEQNLGHDTMYWYKQDSKKFLKIMFSYNNKELIINETVPNRFSPKSPDKAHLNLHINSLELGDSAVYFCASSPVDRYAEAFFGQGTRLTVV.

The rearrangement links TRBV12-3 or TRBV12-4 to TRBJ2-7; no firm D call. V was clipped by 6 bases and J by 9 bases, with 18 bases between them. This CDR3 has 13 residues. CDR3 in DNA: TGTGCCAGCAGCCGCCCGCCGGCGCTAGGGCAGTACTTC. Translation gives CASSRPPALGQYF.

The chain is built from TRBV12-3 or TRBV12-4 and TRBJ2-5, with 12 bases matching TRBD2. The trim removed 2 bases at V and 2 bases at J, leaving 9 bases unmatched. CDR3 length equals 18 residues. The CDR3 sequence: CASSLRLAGGPRQETQYF. CDR3 coding DNA: TGTGCCAGCAGTTTACGGCTAGCGGGAGGGCCACGACAAGAGACCCAGTACTTC.

This sequence joins TRBV25-1 and TRBJ1-3, with D perhaps TRBD1 (5 bases). Germline assignment: CDR1 MGHDK and CDR2 SYGVNS. V lost 7 bases and J 6 bases, leaving 13 bases between the germline ends. The CDR3 runs 13 residues. For the CDR3, the DNA is TGTGCCAGCATGGCAGGGTATGTAAACACCATATATTTT. Encoded protein: CASMAGYVNTIYF.

This clonotype was seen at least ten times. This chain connects TRBV15 to TRBJ1-5; a possible D gene is TRBD1 (6 bases). The CDR3 runs to 14 residues. V was clipped by 6 bases and J by 3 bases, with 12 bases between them. Germline CDR1 reads LNHNV; CDR2 reads YYDKDF (reference sequence). The CDR3: CATRTQGFNQPQHF. In DNA, the CDR3 is TGTGCCACCAGAACTCAGGGGTTCAATCAGCCCCAGCATTTT.

This clonotype was counted many times. J is TRBJ2-1 and V is TRBV3-1; tentative D call: TRBD2 (6 bases). Germline V gene data show CDR1 as LGHDT and CDR2 as YNNKEL (reference sequence). Between the trimmed V and J ends, which lost 0 bases and 6 bases, there was a span of 15 bases. This CDR3 contains 16 residues. This CDR3 is CASSQEEGPMFNEQFF. CDR3 nucleotide sequence: TGTGCCAGCAGCCAAGAGGAGGGCCCTATGTTCAATGAGCAGTTCTTC.

V gene TRBV24-1 combines with J gene TRBJ2-7, with D maybe TRBD2 (5 bases). CDR3 size: 12 residues. Trimming pared 6 bases from V and 1 base from J, leaving 6 bases between. Germline V lookup: CDR1 KGHDR, CDR2 SFDVKD. CDR3 protein: CATSSGSYEQYF. The CDR3, as DNA: TGTGCCACCAGTAGCGGTTCCTACGAGCAGTACTTC.

This chain uses TRBV7-9 with TRBJ1-5, with D perhaps matching TRBD1 (5 bases). The germline CDR1 and CDR2 sequences are SEHNR and FQNEAQ (reference sequence). The CDR3 sequence is 13 residues long. V was trimmed by 3 bases and J by 6 bases, leaving 9 bases between them. In DNA form, the CDR3 reads TGTGCCAGCAGCTTCGGGGGGGGTCAGCCCCAGCATTTT. Protein product: CASSFGGGQPQHF.

Note on this clonotype: A much larger clone is a single base away; this may be a read error. V and J are TRBV7-3 and TRBJ2-5; a weak D match, TRBD1 (6 bases). The CDR3 has 14 amino acids. Germline loops: CDR1 SGHTA, CDR2 FQGTGA. The CDR3 coding sequence is TGTGCCAGCATCTTAGGACAGCCCCAAGAGACCCAGTACTTC. Translated, it gives CASILGQPQETQYF.

This clonotype came up many times. V usage is TRBV7-2 and J usage is TRBJ2-7; possibly TRBD1 or TRBD2 for D (5 bases each). With 3 bases removed from V and 3 bases from J, the gap between germline ends came to 9 bases. This CDR3 is 13 amino acids long. CDR1 and CDR2 (germline): SGHTA, FQGNSA. CDR3 nucleotides: TGTGCCAGCAGCTTCGTGGGGGACTACGAGCAGTACTTC. Residues: CASSFVGDYEQYF.

This rearrangement joins TRBV6-1 to TRBJ2-7; 8 bases are shared with TRBD2. The CDR3 has 15 residues. The germline V gene encodes CDR1 MNHNS and CDR2 SASEGT. The V gene end was trimmed by 6 bases and the J gene end by 0 bases; junction bases not matched to a gene: 7. The CDR3 spells CASRTPLAASYEQYF. The CDR3, as DNA: TGTGCCAGCAGAACCCCACTAGCGGCCTCCTACGAGCAGTACTTC.

This clonotype was observed a handful of times. This chain links TRBV5-1 with TRBJ2-3; 9 bases line up with TRBD2. From germline, CDR1 is SGHRS and CDR2 YFSETQ. The V segment lost 5 bases and the J segment 2 bases; nucleotides outside the gene matches: 3. The CDR3 runs 14 residues. The CDR3 region has the DNA TGCGCCAGCAGTAGCGGGGGAGTCACAGATACGCAGTATTTT. This codes for CASSSGGVTDTQYF.

This clonotype showed up many times. The rearrangement links TRBV6-1 to TRBJ2-7; D might be TRBD2 (5 bases). This CDR3 is built from 13 residues. Trimming shortened V by 4 bases and J by 5 bases, and 12 bases separated the two germline ends. Per the germline V gene, CDR1 is MNHNS and CDR2 is SASEGT. The CDR3 here is CASSAIDGNEQYF. The CDR3, as DNA: TGTGCCAGCAGTGCCATCGACGGGAACGAGCAGTACTTC.

Only one count was recorded for this clonotype. The chain uses TRBV5-1 and TRBJ2-7, with D tentatively TRBD1 (6 bases). The CDR3 is 13 residues long. The V end was cut by 3 bases, the J end by 6 bases, with 13 bases between. CDR1 and CDR2 from the germline V gene are SGHRS and YFSETQ. The CDR3 here is CASSSHREGEQYF. CDR3 bases: TGCGCCAGCAGCTCCCACAGGGAAGGCGAGCAGTACTTC.

This clonotype was observed many times. The chain employs TRBV6-1 and TRBJ1-5; D possibly corresponds to TRBD1 (6 bases). The CDR3 has 16 residues. V was pared by 5 bases and J by 3 bases, with 17 bases between. Germline V lookup: CDR1 MNHNS, CDR2 SASEGT. The CDR3 protein is CASSLLPPGANQPQHF. The CDR3 nucleotides are TGTGCCAGCAGTTTACTCCCTCCGGGGGCCAATCAGCCCCAGCATTTT.

This clonotype was counted many times. The chain uses TRBV5-1 and TRBJ2-5, with 7 bases matching TRBD1. In germline, CDR1 is SGHRS, CDR2 YFSETQ. Losses at the gene ends were 4 bases for V and 2 bases for J; bases not matched to a gene: 5. The CDR3 has 14 residues. The CDR3 coding sequence is TGCGCCAGCAGCACCCGACAGGGACAAGAGACCCAGTACTTC. It encodes CASSTRQGQETQYF.

This clonotype was seen repeatedly, ten times or more. The chain employs TRBV27 and TRBJ2-1; D is perhaps TRBD1 (5 bases). V was clipped by 2 bases and J by 8 bases, with 16 bases between them. Germline V gene sequence: CDR1 MNHEY, CDR2 SMNVEV (reference sequence). The CDR3 consists of 15 residues. The CDR3 region is CASSLRQRRGDEQFF. The CDR3 nucleotides are TGTGCCAGCAGTTTAAGACAGAGGAGAGGCGATGAGCAGTTCTTC.

This clonotype appeared a few times. The rearrangement links TRBV7-9 to TRBJ2-3; 9 bases map to TRBD1. This CDR3 has 16 amino acids. J lost 1 base, V lost 4 bases, and 6 bases had no gene match. From germline, CDR1 is SEHNR and CDR2 FQNEAQ (reference sequence). CDR3 sequence (DNA): TGTGCCAGCAGCTCCCTCTGGGACAGGGGCACAGATACGCAGTATTTT. It specifies CASSSLWDRGTDTQYF.

This clonotype has ten or more counts. This chain uses TRBV6-1 with TRBJ1-3; unclear D gene. CDR1 MNHNS and CDR2 SASEGT come from the germline V gene. V was shortened by 6 bases and J by 0 bases, with 12 bases between the two germline ends. CDR3 size: 15 residues. The CDR3 nucleotides are TGTGCCAGCAGCCGAGAGCCTCACTCTGGAAACACCATATATTTT. This gives the protein CASSREPHSGNTIYF.

The V call is TRBV11-2, the J call TRBJ2-1; possible D gene TRBD1, 6 bases. Per germline, CDR1 SGHAT and CDR2 FQNNGV. V was pared by 7 bases and J by 8 bases, with 21 bases between. This CDR3 has 15 residues. The CDR3 protein is CASTQFGYRADEQFF. As DNA, the CDR3 is TGTGCCAGCACCCAGTTTGGCTACAGGGCCGATGAGCAGTTCTTC.

The chain combines TRBV5-1 with TRBJ2-7; TRBD1 matches 9 bases. CDR1 and CDR2 from the germline V gene are SGHRS and YFSETQ. After removal of 7 bases from V and 6 bases from J, the junction contained 17 bases not matched to a gene. This CDR3 comprises 16 residues. CDR3 nucleotides: TGCGCCAGCCGAATCGGGACAGGGAGCCTTCGTGGCGAGCAGTACTTC. This codes for CASRIGTGSLRGEQYF.